This T cell receptor beta chain was retrieved from a study of graft-versus-host responses after intestinal transplantation. About the research overall: In this cohort, recipients had multivisceral, liver-intestinal, or isolated intestinal transplants. Recipients were all induced with anti-thymocyte globulin, then given tacrolimus and steroids for roughly 3 years. Study outcomes and limitations: With peak circulating GvH clone levels came an association with early post-transplant HvG declines. Some GvH clones were seen earlier in gut or blood, suggesting intestinal origin.

Germline V gene lookup returns CDR1 SGDLS and CDR2 YYNGEE. CDR3 length: 15 amino acids. V was pared by 2 bases and J by 3 bases, with 12 bases between. TCRdb's table, derived via immunoSEQ multiplex PCR, lists solely in-frame clones and lacks some. The sample has around 71,000 clones, 94% seen once. This clone was counted only a few times. Its antigen is currently unknown. This receptor was identified in a human donor who received an intestinal transplant. Sequencing was performed on unstimulated CD8+ T cells sorted from spleen or lymph node cells, taken before intestinal transplant. The chain is built from TRBV9 and TRBJ1-5, with a possible D match to TRBD1 (5 bases). The CDR3: CASSVGAGLNQPQHF. Here the CDR3 DNA reads TGTGCCAGCAGCGTTGGAGCAGGGCTCAATCAGCCCCAGCATTTT.